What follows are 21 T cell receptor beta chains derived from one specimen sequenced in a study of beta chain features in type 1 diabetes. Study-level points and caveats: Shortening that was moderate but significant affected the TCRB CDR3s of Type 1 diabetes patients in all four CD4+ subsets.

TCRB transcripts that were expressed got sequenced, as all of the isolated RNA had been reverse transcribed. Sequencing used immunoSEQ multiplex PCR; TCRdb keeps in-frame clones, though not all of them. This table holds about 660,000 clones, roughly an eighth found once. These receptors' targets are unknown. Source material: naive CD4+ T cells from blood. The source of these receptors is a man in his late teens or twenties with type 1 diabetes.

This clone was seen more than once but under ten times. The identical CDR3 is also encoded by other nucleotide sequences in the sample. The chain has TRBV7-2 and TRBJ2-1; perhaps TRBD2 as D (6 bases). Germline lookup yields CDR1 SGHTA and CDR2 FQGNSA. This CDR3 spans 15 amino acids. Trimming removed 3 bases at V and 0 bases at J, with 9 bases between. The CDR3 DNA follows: TGTGCCAGCAGCTTGGACGGGGGCTCCTACAATGAGCAGTTCTTC. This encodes CASSLDGGSYNEQFF.

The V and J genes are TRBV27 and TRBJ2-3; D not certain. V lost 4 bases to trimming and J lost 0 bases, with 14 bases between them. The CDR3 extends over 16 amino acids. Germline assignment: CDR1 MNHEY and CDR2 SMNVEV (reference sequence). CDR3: CASSSLVSSSTDTQYF. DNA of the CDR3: TGTGCCAGCAGTTCCTTGGTCAGCTCTAGCACAGATACGCAGTATTTT.

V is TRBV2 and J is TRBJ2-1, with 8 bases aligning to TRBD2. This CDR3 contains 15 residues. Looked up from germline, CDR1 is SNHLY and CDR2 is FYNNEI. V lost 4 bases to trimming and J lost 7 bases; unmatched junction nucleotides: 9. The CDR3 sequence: CASSVGLASANEQFF. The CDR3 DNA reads TGTGCCAGCAGTGTTGGACTAGCCAGCGCTAATGAGCAGTTCTTC.

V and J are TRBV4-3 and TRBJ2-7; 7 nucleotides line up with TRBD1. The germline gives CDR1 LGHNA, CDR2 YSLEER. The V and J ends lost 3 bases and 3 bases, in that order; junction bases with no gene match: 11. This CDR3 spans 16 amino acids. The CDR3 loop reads CASSQGWRQGIYEQYF. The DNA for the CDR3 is TGCGCCAGCAGCCAGGGATGGCGACAGGGAATCTACGAGCAGTACTTC.

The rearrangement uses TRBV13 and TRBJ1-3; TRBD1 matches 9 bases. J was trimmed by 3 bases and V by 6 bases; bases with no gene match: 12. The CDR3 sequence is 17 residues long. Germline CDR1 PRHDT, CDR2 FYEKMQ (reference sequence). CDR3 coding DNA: TGTGCCAGCAGTCCCCGAAACAGGGGGCTGGGTGGAAACACCATATATTTT. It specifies CASSPRNRGLGGNTIYF.

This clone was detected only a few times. The CDR3 DNA reads TGTGCCAGCAGTTACTCGGGCGGAGTCTCCTACGAGCAGTACTTC. Its translation: CASSYSGGVSYEQYF. The gene calls are TRBV6-5 and TRBJ2-7; D is unresolved. CDR1 and CDR2 from the germline V gene are MNHEY and SVGAGI. Trimming removed 0 bases from V and 0 bases from J, with 9 bases in between. This CDR3 is built from 15 residues.

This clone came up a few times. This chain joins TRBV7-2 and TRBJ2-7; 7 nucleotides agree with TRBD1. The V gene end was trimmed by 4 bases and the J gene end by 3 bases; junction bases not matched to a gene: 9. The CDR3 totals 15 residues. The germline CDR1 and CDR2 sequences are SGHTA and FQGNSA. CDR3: CASSYTAGTDYEQYF. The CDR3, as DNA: TGTGCCAGCAGCTACACGGCCGGGACAGACTACGAGCAGTACTTC.

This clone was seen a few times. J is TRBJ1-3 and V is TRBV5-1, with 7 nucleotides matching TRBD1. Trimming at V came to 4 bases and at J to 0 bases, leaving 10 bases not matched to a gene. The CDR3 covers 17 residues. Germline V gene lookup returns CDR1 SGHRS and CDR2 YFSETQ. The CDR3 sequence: CASSKQGPPSSGNTIYF. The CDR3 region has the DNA TGCGCCAGCAGCAAACAGGGGCCTCCCAGCTCTGGAAACACCATATATTTT.

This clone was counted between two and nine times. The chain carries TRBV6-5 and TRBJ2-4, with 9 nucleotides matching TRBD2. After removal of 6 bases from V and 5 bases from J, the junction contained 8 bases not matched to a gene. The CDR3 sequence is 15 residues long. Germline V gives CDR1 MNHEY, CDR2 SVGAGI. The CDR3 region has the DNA TGTGCCAGCAGCTTTAGCGGGGGTCCTCAAAACATTCAGTACTTC. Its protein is CASSFSGGPQNIQYF.

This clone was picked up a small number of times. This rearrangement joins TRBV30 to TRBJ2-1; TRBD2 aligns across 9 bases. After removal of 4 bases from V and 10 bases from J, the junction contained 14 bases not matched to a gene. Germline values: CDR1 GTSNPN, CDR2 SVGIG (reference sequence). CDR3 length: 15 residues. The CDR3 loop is CAWTTGLAPIQEQFF. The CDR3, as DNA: TGTGCCTGGACCACGGGACTAGCCCCAATTCAGGAGCAGTTCTTC. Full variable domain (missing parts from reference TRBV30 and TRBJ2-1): SQTIHQWPATLVQPVGSPLSLECTVEGTSNPNLYWYRQAAGRGLQLLFYSVGIGQISSEVPQNLSASRPQDRQFILSSKKLLLSDSGFYLCAWTTGLAPIQEQFFGPGTRLTVL.

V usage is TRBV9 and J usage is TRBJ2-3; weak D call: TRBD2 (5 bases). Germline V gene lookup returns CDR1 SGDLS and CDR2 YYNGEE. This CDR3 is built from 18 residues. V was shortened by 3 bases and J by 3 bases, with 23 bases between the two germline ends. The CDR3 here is CASSARARGEAGTDTQYF. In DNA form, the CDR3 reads TGTGCCAGCAGCGCGAGAGCCCGGGGAGAGGCTGGGACAGATACGCAGTATTTT.

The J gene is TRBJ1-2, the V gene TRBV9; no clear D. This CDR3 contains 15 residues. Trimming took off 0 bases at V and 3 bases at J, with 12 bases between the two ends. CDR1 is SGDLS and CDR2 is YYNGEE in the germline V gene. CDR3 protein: CASSVGITDHYGYTF. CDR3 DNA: TGTGCCAGCAGCGTAGGAATAACAGACCACTATGGCTACACCTTC.

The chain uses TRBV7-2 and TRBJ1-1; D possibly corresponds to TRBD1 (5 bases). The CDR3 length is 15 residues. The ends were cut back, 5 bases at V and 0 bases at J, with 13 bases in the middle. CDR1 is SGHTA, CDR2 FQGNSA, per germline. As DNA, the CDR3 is TGTGCCAGCAGCCCTGGGGCCCGAATGAACACTGAAGCTTTCTTT. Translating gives CASSPGARMNTEAFF.

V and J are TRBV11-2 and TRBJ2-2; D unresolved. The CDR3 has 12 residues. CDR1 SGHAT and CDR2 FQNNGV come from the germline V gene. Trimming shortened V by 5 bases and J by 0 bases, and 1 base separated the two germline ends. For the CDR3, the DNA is TGTGCCAGCAGCGCGAACACCGGGGAGCTGTTTTTT. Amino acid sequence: CASSANTGELFF.

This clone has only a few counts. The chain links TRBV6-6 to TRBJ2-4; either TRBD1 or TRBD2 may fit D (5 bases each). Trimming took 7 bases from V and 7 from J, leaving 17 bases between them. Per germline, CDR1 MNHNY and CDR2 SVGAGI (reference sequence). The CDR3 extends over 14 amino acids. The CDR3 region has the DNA TGTGCCAGCACCCCTTACAGGCCGGGGAACATTCAGTACTTC. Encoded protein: CASTPYRPGNIQYF.

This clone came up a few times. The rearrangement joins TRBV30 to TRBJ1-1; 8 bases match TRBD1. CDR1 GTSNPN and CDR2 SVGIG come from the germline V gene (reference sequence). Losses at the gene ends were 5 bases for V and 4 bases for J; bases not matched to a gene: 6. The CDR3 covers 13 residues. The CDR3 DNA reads TGTGCCTGGGGAGGACAGGGTGGCACTGAAGCTTTCTTT. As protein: CAWGGQGGTEAFF.

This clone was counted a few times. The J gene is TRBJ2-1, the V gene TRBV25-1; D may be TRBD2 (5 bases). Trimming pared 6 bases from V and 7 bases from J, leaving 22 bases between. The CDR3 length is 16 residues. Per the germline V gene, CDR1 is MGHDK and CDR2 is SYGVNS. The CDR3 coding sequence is TGTGCCAGCAGCCCCATGGACGGAGGACTCTTAAATGAGCAGTTCTTC. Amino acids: CASSPMDGGLLNEQFF.

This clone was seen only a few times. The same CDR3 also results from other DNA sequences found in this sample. The CDR3 region is CAWSVLGEAFF. DNA of the CDR3: TGTGCCTGGAGTGTATTAGGAGAAGCTTTCTTT. The chain has TRBV30 and TRBJ1-1; no clear D. The CDR3 covers 11 residues. From germline, CDR1 is GTSNPN and CDR2 SVGIG (reference sequence). Trimming took 0 bases from V and 8 from J, leaving 7 bases between them. Combining the CDR3 with reference TRBV30 and TRBJ1-1 gives the whole variable domain SQTIHQWPATLVQPVGSPLSLECTVEGTSNPNLYWYRQAAGRGLQLLFYSVGIGQISSEVPQNLSASRPQDRQFILSSKKLLLSDSGFYLCAWSVLGEAFFGQGTRLTVV.

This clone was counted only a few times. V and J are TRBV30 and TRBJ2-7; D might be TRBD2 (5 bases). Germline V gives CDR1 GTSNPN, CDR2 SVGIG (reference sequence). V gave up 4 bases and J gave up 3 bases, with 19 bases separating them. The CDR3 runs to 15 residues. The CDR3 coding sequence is TGTGCCTGGACAAATAGAGTACTAGGAAACTACGAGCAGTACTTC. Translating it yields CAWTNRVLGNYEQYF.

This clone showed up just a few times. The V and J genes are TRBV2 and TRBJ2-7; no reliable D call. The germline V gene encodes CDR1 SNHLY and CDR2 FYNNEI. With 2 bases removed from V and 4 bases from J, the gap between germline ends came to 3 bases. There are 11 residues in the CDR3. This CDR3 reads CASSEQYEQYF. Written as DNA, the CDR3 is TGTGCCAGCAGTGAACAGTACGAGCAGTACTTC.

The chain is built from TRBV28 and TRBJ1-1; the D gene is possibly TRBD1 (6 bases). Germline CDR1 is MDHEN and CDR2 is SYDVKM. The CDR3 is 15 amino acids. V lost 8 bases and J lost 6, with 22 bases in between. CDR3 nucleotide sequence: TGTGCCAGCCACTCGGGAACAGGGAAAAAGGCTGAAGCTTTCTTT. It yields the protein CASHSGTGKKAEAFF.